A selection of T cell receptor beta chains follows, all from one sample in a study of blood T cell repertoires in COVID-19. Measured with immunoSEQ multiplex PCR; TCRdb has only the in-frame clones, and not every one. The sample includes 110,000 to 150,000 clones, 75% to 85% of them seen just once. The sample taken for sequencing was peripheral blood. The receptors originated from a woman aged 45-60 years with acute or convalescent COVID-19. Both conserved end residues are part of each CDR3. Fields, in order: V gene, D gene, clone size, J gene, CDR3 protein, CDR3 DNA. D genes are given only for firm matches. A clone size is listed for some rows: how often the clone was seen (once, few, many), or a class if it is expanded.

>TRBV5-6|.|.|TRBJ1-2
CASSQNDNGYTF
TGTGCCAGCAGTCAGAACGACAATGGCTACACCTTC
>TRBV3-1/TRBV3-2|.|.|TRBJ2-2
CASSHVYLTTGELFF
TGTGCCAGCAGCCACGTCTACTTAACCACCGGGGAGCTGTTTTTT
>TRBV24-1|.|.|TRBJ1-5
CATSNGMNQPQHF
TGTGCCACCAGCAACGGTATGAATCAGCCCCAGCATTTT
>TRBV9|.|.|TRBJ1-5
CASSAGWGNQPQHF
TGTGCCAGCAGCGCGGGTTGGGGCAATCAGCCCCAGCATTTT
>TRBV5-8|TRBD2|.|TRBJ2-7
CASSPTSANYEQYF
TGTGCCAGCAGCCCGACTAGCGCCAACTACGAGCAGTACTTC
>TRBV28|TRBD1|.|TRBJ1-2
CASSLIGQGGSHNYGYTF
TGTGCCAGCAGTTTAATCGGACAGGGGGGATCCCATAACTATGGCTACACCTTC
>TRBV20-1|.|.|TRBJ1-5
CSASKTSSQHF
TGCAGTGCTAGTAAGACATCGTCCCAGCATTTT
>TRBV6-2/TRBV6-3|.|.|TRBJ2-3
CASTYGTYTDTQYF
TGTGCCAGCACTTACGGGACATACACAGATACGCAGTATTTT
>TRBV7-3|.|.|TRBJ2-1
CASGPDSARNEQFF
TGTGCCAGCGGTCCTGACTCGGCGAGGAATGAGCAGTTCTTC
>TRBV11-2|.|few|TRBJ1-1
CASSLTANTEAFF
TGTGCCAGCAGCTTAACAGCCAACACTGAAGCTTTCTTT
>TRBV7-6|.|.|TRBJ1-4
CASSSGTLPSEKLFF
TGTGCCAGCAGCTCGGGGACACTACCCTCTGAAAAACTGTTTTTT
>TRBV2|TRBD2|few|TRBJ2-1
CASRLPSTSGEQFF
TGTGCCAGCAGACTACCTTCGACTAGCGGAGAGCAGTTCTTC